A selection of T cell receptor beta chains follows, all from one sample in a study of cytomegalovirus exposure and HLA in healthy donors. Libraries were prepared by immunoSEQ multiplex PCR; TCRdb keeps only in-frame clonotypes and omits some of them. The sample consists of nearly 110,000 clones, roughly 82% of them appearing once. The source material was PBMCs. The receptor set was obtained from a woman in her fifties or sixties in good health and CMV-seropositive. CDR3s include the opening cysteine and the closing phenylalanine or tryptophan. Fields, in order: J gene, V gene, D gene, clone size, CDR3 DNA, CDR3 protein. D genes are given only for firm matches. Clone size is not always given. Where it is, it says once, few, many or a class for expanded clones.

>TRBJ2-1|TRBV6-5|-|-
TGTGCCAGCAGTCCAGGGGTGGCCTACAATGAGCAGTTCTTC
CASSPGVAYNEQFF
>TRBJ1-4|TRBV2|-|-
TGTGCCAGCAGTGAACGGGGAGAAGGTGAAAAACTGTTTTTT
CASSERGEGEKLFF
>TRBJ1-5|TRBV6-1|TRBD1|-
TGTGCCAGCCTAGACAGGGGCAATCAGCCCCAGCATTTT
CASLDRGNQPQHF
>TRBJ1-1|TRBV6-6|-|few
TGTGCCAGCAGTTACACCGAGAGTGAAGCTTTCTTT
CASSYTESEAFF
>TRBJ2-7|TRBV7-9|TRBD1|once
TGTGCCAGCAGCTTAGCTGGGACAGGGACCTACGAGCAGTACTTC
CASSLAGTGTYEQYF
>TRBJ1-4|TRBV11-2|-|-
TGTGCCAGCAGCTTAGAGCGTCAGGGGCTGAAACTGTTTTTT
CASSLERQGLKLFF
>TRBJ2-5|TRBV29-1|-|-
TGCAGCGTCGGGTCCAAATGGGAGACCCAGTACTTC
CSVGSKWETQYF
>TRBJ1-5|TRBV6-5|-|-
TGTGCCAGCAGTTATAGCCAGGGCAGCAATCAGCCCCAGCATTTT
CASSYSQGSNQPQHF
>TRBJ1-5|TRBV15|-|few
TGTGCCACCAGCAGAGATTGGCGGACGGGGGGCCTAGGGGGGAGAGCTTGGCATTTT
CATSRDWRTGGLGGRAWHF
>TRBJ2-7|TRBV7-9|-|-
TGTGCCAGCAGCCCTCCGGGACAACCCTACGAGCAGTACTTC
CASSPPGQPYEQYF
>TRBJ2-7|TRBV7-9|-|-
TGTTCCAGCAGCTTAGCGCAGGGGGAGCAGTACTTC
CSSSLAQGEQYF
>TRBJ2-3|TRBV10-3|TRBD1|-
TGTGCCATCAGTGAGTGGCCCCCGGGACAGGGGACAGATACGCAGTATTTT
CAISEWPPGQGTDTQYF
>TRBJ1-1|TRBV13|TRBD1|few
TGTGCCAGCAGCTCCGGACAGGTGAACACTGAAGCTTTCTTT
CASSSGQVNTEAFF
>TRBJ1-4|TRBV5-4|-|few
TGTGCCAGCAGCCTGACAGGACCCAATGAAAAACTGTTTTTT
CASSLTGPNEKLFF
>TRBJ1-4|TRBV18|TRBD1|-
TGTGCCAGCTCCCTTCCGGGACAGGGGAATGAAAAACTGTTTTTT
CASSLPGQGNEKLFF
>TRBJ1-2|TRBV28|TRBD1|-
TGTGCCAGCAGTTTATCGGTTGACAGGGGAGGCTATGGCTACACCTTC
CASSLSVDRGGYGYTF
>TRBJ2-4|TRBV19|TRBD1|once
TGTGCCACCCCCCGGACAGGGAAAGCCAAAAACATTCAGTACTTC
CATPRTGKAKNIQYF
>TRBJ2-1|TRBV7-6|-|-
TGTGCCAGCAGCCAATCAACGCAGGGTTACAATGAGCAGTTCTTC
CASSQSTQGYNEQFF
>TRBJ2-3|TRBV25-1|TRBD1|-
TGTGCCAGCAGAAGACAGGGGGTGGATACGCAGTATTTT
CASRRQGVDTQYF
>TRBJ1-5|TRBV6-1|TRBD1|-
TGTGCCAGCAGTGTCCGGCAGGGGGCAAATCAGCCCCAGCATTTT
CASSVRQGANQPQHF
>TRBJ2-3|TRBV5-1|-|-
TGCGCCAGCAGCCCCGGGAGCACAGATACGCAGTATTTT
CASSPGSTDTQYF
>TRBJ2-3|TRBV5-5|TRBD2|few
TGTGCCAGCAGCCCTTGGGGGGGAACTACGCAGTATTTT
CASSPWGGTTQYF
>TRBJ2-2|TRBV7-2|-|-
TGTGCCAGCAGCTTACTAGGGGGTACCGGGGAGCTGTTTTTT
CASSLLGGTGELFF
>TRBJ2-1|TRBV7-2|-|-
TGTGCCAGCAGCTTAGATACAGGGCACAATGAGCAGTTCTTC
CASSLDTGHNEQFF
>TRBJ1-1|TRBV9|-|-
TGTGCCAGCAGCCTCTCCACAGGGCCCGGTACTGAAGCTTTCTTT
CASSLSTGPGTEAFF
>TRBJ1-1|TRBV5-6|-|few
TGTGCCAGCAGCTTTGGCACCCGTGGAGCTTTCTTT
CASSFGTRGAFF
>TRBJ1-2|TRBV5-1|-|few
TGCGCCAGCAGCTTGGACAGCCTATCGTCTAACTATGGCTACACCTTC
CASSLDSLSSNYGYTF
>TRBJ1-5|TRBV28|-|-
TGTGCCAGCGCAACGAGACAGGCGAATCAGCCCCAGCATTTT
CASATRQANQPQHF
>TRBJ1-2|TRBV29-1|-|-
TGCAGCGTTGATAGACAAGAAGGCTACACCTTC
CSVDRQEGYTF
>TRBJ2-1|TRBV9|TRBD2|-
TGTGCCAGCGCGAACCGGGGGGGCTCAAGCAATGAGCAGTTCTTC
CASANRGGSSNEQFF
>TRBJ2-1|TRBV19|TRBD2|-
TGTGCCAGTAGTAGACCTAGCGGAAGCTCCTACAATGAGCAGTTCTTC
CASSRPSGSSYNEQFF